This T cell receptor (beta chain) was observed in a study of blood T cell repertoires in COVID-19. Study-level information: Some COVID-19 samples were acute and others convalescent; all came from the United States, Italy and Spain.

CDR3 length equals 13 residues. V was trimmed by 0 bases and J by 8 bases, leaving 10 bases between them. In germline, CDR1 is LNHNV, CDR2 YYDKDF (reference sequence). Measured with immunoSEQ multiplex PCR; TCRdb has only the in-frame clones, and not every one. The table has about 300,000 clones, over 75% seen once. This clone appeared a single time. Recruits, aged roughly 18 to 100 years, lived in 20 to 30 US areas. Allocation to cohorts depended on clinical history reported by the participants. The source of this sequence is a woman in her 30s who had recovered from COVID-19. The V gene is TRBV15, the J gene TRBJ1-2, with D uncertain. Sequencing input: PBMCs or T cells enriched from blood (not recorded which). Here the CDR3 reads CATSRDFGEGYTF. In DNA form, the CDR3 reads TGTGCCACCAGCAGAGATTTCGGGGAAGGCTACACCTTC.